These 6 T cell receptor beta chains came from one sample sequenced in a study of T-cell memory formation after mild COVID-19. TCRdb reanalysed the 5' RACE reads using MiXCR and keeps one entry per CDR3 protein. Here the sample spans 400,000 to 550,000 distinct CDR3 sequences, approximately 25% being singletons. Input material: PBMCs or a T cell subset sorted from them (not recorded which). These receptors were taken from an adult woman who had mild COVID-19 (a few samples of this study predate the infection). Cell type and time point are not known.

This clonotype was seen only a few times. The V call is TRBV25-1, the J call TRBJ2-5, with D perhaps TRBD2 (6 bases). The germline CDR1 and CDR2 sequences are MGHDK and SYGVNS. V was clipped by 3 bases and J by 4 bases, with 15 bases between them. The CDR3 covers 15 residues. The CDR3 spells CASSDPPRGVETQYF. The CDR3 coding sequence is TGTGCCAGCAGTGATCCCCCGCGCGGGGTAGAGACCCAGTACTTC.

This clonotype has just a few counts. The chain carries TRBV6-4 and TRBJ2-3, with D possibly matching TRBD1 (6 bases). CDR1 MRHNA and CDR2 SNTAGT come from the germline V gene. This CDR3 spans 15 amino acids. V lost 6 bases and J 0 bases, leaving 13 bases between the germline ends. CDR3 amino acids: CASSRRDKSTDTQYF. The DNA for the CDR3 is TGTGCCAGCAGCCGCAGGGACAAAAGCACAGATACGCAGTATTTT.

The chain combines TRBV11-2 with TRBJ1-1; possible D gene TRBD1, 5 bases. Germline CDR1 SGHAT, CDR2 FQNNGV. The CDR3 has 16 residues. Trimming removed 2 bases from V and 2 bases from J, with 15 bases in between. The CDR3 nucleotides read TGTGCCAGCAGCTTACGGGACCGACGTATAAACACTGAAGCTTTCTTT. This sequence encodes CASSLRDRRINTEAFF.

This clonotype was observed at least ten times. J is TRBJ2-3 and V is TRBV6-6; D gene unclear. V lost 6 bases to trimming and J lost 5 bases, with 6 bases between them. Germline V gene data show CDR1 as MNHNY and CDR2 as SVGAGI (reference sequence). The CDR3 is 11 residues long. For the CDR3, the DNA is TGTGCCAGCAGGAAGGGAGATACGCAGTATTTT. It specifies CASRKGDTQYF.

This clonotype was detected a few times. This chain connects TRBV30 to TRBJ1-1; 7 nucleotides agree with TRBD1. Per germline, CDR1 GTSNPN and CDR2 SVGIG (reference sequence). CDR3 length: 13 amino acids. CDR3 nucleotide sequence: TGTGCGCTGGGGACAGTCATGAACACTGAAGCTTTCTTT. Protein: CALGTVMNTEAFF.

The chain links TRBV6-6 to TRBJ2-1; TRBD1 aligns across 9 bases. Unmatched junction bases numbered 4, after V lost 2 bases and J lost 5 bases. The CDR3 is 15 residues long. Germline CDR1 MNHNY, CDR2 SVGAGI (reference sequence). CDR3 nucleotide sequence: TGTGCCAGCAGTTACGGACAGGGGAGACACAATGAGCAGTTCTTC. Its protein is CASSYGQGRHNEQFF.